This paragraph covers one TCR beta chain sequence. Original data processing: Quantification of nucleated cells was approximated via reference gene primer amplification. Assay used: immunoSEQ multiplex PCR; TCRdb lists only in-frame clones, some missing. The V and J calls and clone size are taken from that table; D and trimming were inferred from the DNA. The data contain approximately 180,000 clones, approximately 89% of them singletons. This sample was included in a study of blood T cell repertoires in COVID-19. Study summary: In each case, the material was cDNA or gDNA derived from T cells, B-cell-depleted T cells, or PBMCs.

Individuals drawn from around 25 US areas were roughly 18 to 89 years old. Donors in Cohort 3 who had recovered were those with two negative PCRs, healthcare professional clearance, or resolution of their symptoms. Germline V gene sequence: CDR1 SNHLY, CDR2 FYNNEI. The CDR3 is 15 residues long. V lost 4 bases and J lost 7, with 14 bases in between. Source material: PBMCs or T cells enriched from blood (not recorded which). The clonotype was recovered from a man between 35 and 55 years old who had recovered from COVID-19. This chain links TRBV2 with TRBJ1-6; possible D gene TRBD1, 6 bases. This CDR3 is CASSGDRLSNSPLHF. CDR3 nucleotides: TGTGCCAGCAGTGGAGACAGGCTAAGCAATTCACCCCTCCACTTT.